The 11 T cell receptor beta chains reported below all come from one sample, sequenced in a study of shared clonotypes between healthy human individuals. Data came from immunoSEQ multiplex PCR; TCRdb stores just in-frame clones and leaves some out. Of about 1 million clones listed, approximately 72% were seen once; the top ten hold about 1.4%. Sequencing was performed on memory CD4+ T cells sorted from blood. The subset is: CD45RA-negative fraction. These receptors were obtained from a man aged 18 to 29 in good health.

This clone was picked up a small number of times. The CDR3 DNA is TGCGCCAGCAGTTATCTATCCTCCTTAGGAACTGAAGCTTTCTTT. Translating it yields CASSYLSSLGTEAFF. This chain joins TRBV5-1 and TRBJ1-1; D gene ambiguous. There are 15 residues in the CDR3. V lost 5 bases, J lost 5 bases, and 19 bases lay in between. Germline V lookup: CDR1 SGHRS, CDR2 YFSETQ.

V usage is TRBV10-3 and J usage is TRBJ1-4; D might be TRBD1 (6 bases). V was shortened by 1 base and J by 8 bases, with 8 bases between the two germline ends. There are 13 residues in the CDR3. Germline CDR1 is ENHRY and CDR2 is SYGVKD. CDR3 region: CAISEFTGEKLFF. CDR3 sequence (DNA): TGTGCCATCAGTGAGTTTACAGGGGAAAAACTGTTTTTT.

The genes are TRBV6-5 and TRBJ1-1; maybe TRBD1 (5 bases). The germline V gene has CDR1 MNHEY and CDR2 SVGAGI. The CDR3 runs to 13 residues. With 8 bases removed from V and 11 bases from J, the gap between germline ends came to 21 bases. The CDR3 reads CASSGPGRSRAFF. The CDR3 DNA sequence: TGTGCCAGCTCGGGCCCGGGACGCTCAAGGGCTTTCTTT.

This sequence joins TRBV5-8 and TRBJ2-3; D is perhaps TRBD2 (5 bases). Trimming shortened V by 4 bases and J by 3 bases, and 15 bases separated the two germline ends. Germline-derived CDR1 and CDR2 are SGHTS and YDEGEE. The CDR3 loop spans 15 amino acids. CDR3 in DNA: TGTGCCAGCAGCCCACGGGTCCGGGGTACAGATACGCAGTATTTT. Its translation: CASSPRVRGTDTQYF.

DNA of the CDR3: TGTGCCAGCAGCTTAAGGGTAGGGGAACCGAACTATGGCTACACCTTC. Amino acid sequence: CASSLRVGEPNYGYTF. The V call is TRBV7-8, the J call TRBJ1-2; perhaps TRBD1 as D (5 bases). The V gene lost 2 bases and the J gene lost 2 bases, with 15 bases spanning the gap. The CDR3 covers 16 residues. CDR1 and CDR2 from the germline V gene are SGHVS and FQNEAQ.

V is TRBV30 and J is TRBJ2-5; 14 nucleotides line up with TRBD2. V dropped 1 base and J dropped 5; count of bases not matched to a gene: 9. This CDR3 spans 17 amino acids. Germline CDR1 reads GTSNPN; CDR2 reads SVGIG (reference sequence). The CDR3 DNA follows: TGTGCCTGGAGTGCGGGGACTAGCGGGAGAATCGGGGAGACCCAGTACTTC. Protein sequence: CAWSAGTSGRIGETQYF.

This clone has more than one count but fewer than ten. The chain combines TRBV11-2 with TRBJ2-5, with 9 bases that match TRBD2. J gave up 5 bases and V 4 bases, and 8 bases lay outside the gene matches. From germline, CDR1 is SGHAT and CDR2 FQNNGV. The CDR3 has 15 residues. The CDR3: CASSSIRAGGETQYF. CDR3 DNA: TGTGCCAGCAGCTCCATTCGGGCGGGAGGGGAGACCCAGTACTTC. The variable domain in full, with the rest retrieved from reference TRBV11-2 and TRBJ2-5, is EAGVAQSPRYKIIEKRQSVAFWCNPISGHATLYWYQQILGQGPKLLIQFQNNGVVDDSQLPKDRFSAERLKGVDSTLKIQPAKLEDSAVYLCASSSIRAGGETQYFGPGTRLLVL.

This clone has more than one count but fewer than ten. The rearrangement joins TRBV5-1 to TRBJ1-4; TRBD1 is a possible D gene (6 bases). This CDR3 is built from 14 residues. V was cut by 1 base and J by 7 bases, with 11 bases left in between. Germline CDR1 reads SGHRS; CDR2 reads YFSETQ. The CDR3 DNA is TGCGCCAGCAGCTTGCGGGAGGGGGGTGAAAAACTGTTTTTT. Translated: CASSLREGGEKLFF. The complete variable domain, with remaining parts taken from reference TRBV5-1 and TRBJ1-4, reads KAGVTQTPRYLIKTRGQQVTLSCSPISGHRSVSWYQQTPGQGLQFLFEYFSETQRNKGNFPGRFSGRQFSNSRSEMNVSTLELGDSALYLCASSLREGGEKLFFGSGTQLSVL.

The gene calls are TRBV5-6 and TRBJ2-1; 14 nucleotides match TRBD2. Germline assignment: CDR1 SGHDT and CDR2 YYEEEE. V dropped 4 bases and J dropped 1; count of bases not matched to a gene: 10. The CDR3 is made up of 19 amino acids. In DNA form, the CDR3 reads TGTGCCAGCAGCACGACTAGCGGGAGGGCCTTAAAGTCCTACAATGAGCAGTTCTTC. Its translation: CASSTTSGRALKSYNEQFF.

This CDR3 reads CASSAQTGFREKLFF. In DNA, the CDR3 is TGTGCCAGCTCAGCACAAACAGGGTTTAGAGAAAAACTGTTTTTT. This sequence joins TRBV18 and TRBJ1-4; possible D gene TRBD1, 6 bases. Germline values: CDR1 KGHSH, CDR2 LQKENI. Trimming took off 5 bases at V and 8 bases at J, with 18 bases between the two ends. The CDR3 has 15 amino acids.

The V gene is TRBV7-2, the J gene TRBJ1-1, with a tentative D call TRBD1 (5 bases). This CDR3 region has 13 residues. Germline V lookup: CDR1 SGHTA, CDR2 FQGNSA. V lost 2 bases, J lost 6 bases, and 10 bases lay in between. Here the CDR3 reads CASSLSGSAEAFF. CDR3 nucleotide sequence: TGTGCCAGCAGCTTATCAGGGTCGGCTGAAGCTTTCTTT.